The rows below give T cell receptor beta chains drawn from one sample of a study of T cells in Graves' hyperthyroidism and ophthalmopathy. One entry per CDR3 protein results from TCRdb running MiXCR on the multiplex PCR reads. Of 350,000 or so distinct CDR3 sequences in the sample, roughly a fifth were seen once. The sequenced material came from blood. These receptor sequences come from a woman aged 50 to 65 with Graves' hyperthyroidism. The CDR3 runs from the conserved cysteine through the conserved F or W. A D gene is named only where the DNA matches it firmly. Expanded clones are given a class, and other clones once, few, many or no size at all.

J gene: TRBJ2-5
V gene: TRBV13
CDR3 length: 14
clone size: many
D gene: -
CDR3 DNA: TGTGCCAGCAGCTTAGAACTAGGCGGCGGGACCCAGTACTTC
CDR3 protein: CASSLELGGGTQYF

J gene: TRBJ1-5
V gene: TRBV12-3/TRBV12-4
CDR3 length: 13
clone size: many
D gene: -
CDR3 DNA: TGTGCCAGCAGTTTCGCTAGCAATCAGCCCCAGCATTTT
CDR3 protein: CASSFASNQPQHF

J gene: TRBJ2-3
V gene: TRBV7-2
CDR3 length: 14
clone size: many
D gene: -
CDR3 DNA: TGTGCCAGCAGCTTAGAACGGACTACAGATACGCAGTATTTT
CDR3 protein: CASSLERTTDTQYF

J gene: TRBJ2-7
V gene: TRBV30
CDR3 length: 15
clone size: many
D gene: -
CDR3 DNA: TGTGCCTGGAGTGTACTCGGGGGTAGCTCCTACGAGCAGTACTTC
CDR3 protein: CAWSVLGGSSYEQYF

J gene: TRBJ2-5
V gene: TRBV27
CDR3 length: 16
clone size: many
D gene: TRBD1
CDR3 DNA: TGTGCCAGCAGGCGGCTAAAGGGACAGGGCCGAGAGACCCAGTACTTC
CDR3 protein: CASRRLKGQGRETQYF

J gene: TRBJ2-7
V gene: TRBV20-1
CDR3 length: 13
clone size: -
D gene: -
CDR3 DNA: TGCAGTGCTGCAGACCGGGACTCCTACGAGCAGTACTTC
CDR3 protein: CSAADRDSYEQYF

J gene: TRBJ1-1
V gene: TRBV20-1
CDR3 length: 12
clone size: many
D gene: -
CDR3 DNA: TGCAGTGCTAGTCATGAAACCACTGAAGCTTTCTTT
CDR3 protein: CSASHETTEAFF

J gene: TRBJ2-2
V gene: TRBV7-2
CDR3 length: 16
clone size: few
D gene: -
CDR3 DNA: TGTGCCAGCAGCCCCTGGGGGGTGGGGAACACCGGGGAGCTGTTTTTT
CDR3 protein: CASSPWGVGNTGELFF

J gene: TRBJ2-7
V gene: TRBV6-1
CDR3 length: 11
clone size: -
D gene: -
CDR3 DNA: TGTGCCAGCAGCGACCCATTGGAGCAGTACTTC
CDR3 protein: CASSDPLEQYF

J gene: TRBJ2-7
V gene: TRBV4-1
CDR3 length: 13
clone size: many
D gene: -
CDR3 DNA: TGCGCCAGCAGTTTCCGACTGTCCTACGAGCAGTACTTC
CDR3 protein: CASSFRLSYEQYF

J gene: TRBJ2-2
V gene: TRBV10-1
CDR3 length: 14
clone size: -
D gene: TRBD2
CDR3 DNA: TGCGCCAGCGGTAGCGGGCCGGGCACCGGGGAGCTGTTTTTT
CDR3 protein: CASGSGPGTGELFF

J gene: TRBJ1-2
V gene: TRBV6-1
CDR3 length: 13
clone size: many
D gene: -
CDR3 DNA: TGTGCCAGCATGCGGGGGAGCAGAGGTGGCTACACCTTC
CDR3 protein: CASMRGSRGGYTF

J gene: TRBJ2-3
V gene: TRBV6-1
CDR3 length: 14
clone size: few
D gene: -
CDR3 DNA: TGTGCCAGCACCTCCAGCCGGGGGACAGATACGCAGTATTTT
CDR3 protein: CASTSSRGTDTQYF

J gene: TRBJ2-7
V gene: TRBV25-1
CDR3 length: 14
clone size: many
D gene: -
CDR3 DNA: TGTGCCAGCAGTGACTGGGGGCCAGTTTACGAGCAGTACTTC
CDR3 protein: CASSDWGPVYEQYF

J gene: TRBJ2-5
V gene: TRBV15
CDR3 length: 15
clone size: -
D gene: TRBD2
CDR3 DNA: TGTGCCACCAGCAGAGAGAAAACGGGAGGGGGGACCCAGTACTTC
CDR3 protein: CATSREKTGGGTQYF

J gene: TRBJ2-7
V gene: TRBV28
CDR3 length: 15
clone size: many
D gene: TRBD1
CDR3 DNA: TGTGCCAGCAGTGTCACCGGGACAGGGGGCGACGAGCAGTACTTC
CDR3 protein: CASSVTGTGGDEQYF

J gene: TRBJ2-7
V gene: TRBV30
CDR3 length: 12
clone size: -
D gene: TRBD1
CDR3 DNA: TGTGCCTGGCAGACAGGGATCTACGAGCAGTACTTC
CDR3 protein: CAWQTGIYEQYF

J gene: TRBJ1-2
V gene: TRBV15
CDR3 length: 15
clone size: many
D gene: TRBD1
CDR3 DNA: TGTGCCACCAGCCCGGGACAGGGGGCTTGGTATGGCTACACCTTC
CDR3 protein: CATSPGQGAWYGYTF

J gene: TRBJ2-5
V gene: TRBV20-1
CDR3 length: 12
clone size: few
D gene: -
CDR3 DNA: TGCAGTTCCAGCTCGCGGGGAGAGACCCAGTACTTC
CDR3 protein: CSSSSRGETQYF

J gene: TRBJ1-5
V gene: TRBV19
CDR3 length: 15
clone size: -
D gene: -
CDR3 DNA: TGTGCCAGTAGTCAAGGGGGGGGGAGCAATCAGCCCCAGCATTTT
CDR3 protein: CASSQGGGSNQPQHF

J gene: TRBJ2-5
V gene: TRBV20-1
CDR3 length: 12
clone size: few
D gene: TRBD2
CDR3 DNA: TGCAGTATAAGCGGGAGCGGGGAGACCCAGTACTTC
CDR3 protein: CSISGSGETQYF

J gene: TRBJ1-1
V gene: TRBV5-1
CDR3 length: 15
clone size: many
D gene: -
CDR3 DNA: TGCGCCAGCAGCCCGGGACAACTGAGGGAGACTGAAGCTTTCTTT
CDR3 protein: CASSPGQLRETEAFF

J gene: TRBJ2-1
V gene: TRBV20-1
CDR3 length: 16
clone size: many
D gene: TRBD2
CDR3 DNA: TGCAGTGCTAGAGATCGGGCTAGCGGGGCCTACAATGAGCAGTTCTTC
CDR3 protein: CSARDRASGAYNEQFF

J gene: TRBJ1-2
V gene: TRBV6-1
CDR3 length: 15
clone size: many
D gene: -
CDR3 DNA: TGTGCCAGCAGTGAATTTTGGGGGTCTAACTATGGCTACACCTTC
CDR3 protein: CASSEFWGSNYGYTF

J gene: TRBJ1-2
V gene: TRBV28
CDR3 length: 14
clone size: -
D gene: -
CDR3 DNA: TGTGCCAGCAGTCATGGGGACTCGGTCTATGGCTACACCTTC
CDR3 protein: CASSHGDSVYGYTF

J gene: TRBJ1-5
V gene: TRBV7-9
CDR3 length: 15
clone size: many
D gene: TRBD1
CDR3 DNA: TGTGCCAGCAGCCAATCCGGGACAGTTAATCAGCCCCAGCATTTT
CDR3 protein: CASSQSGTVNQPQHF

J gene: TRBJ2-7
V gene: TRBV5-6
CDR3 length: 12
clone size: -
D gene: -
CDR3 DNA: TGTGCCAACAGCGCAGGCAGCTACGAGCAGTACTTC
CDR3 protein: CANSAGSYEQYF

J gene: TRBJ2-7
V gene: TRBV5-4
CDR3 length: 14
clone size: many
D gene: TRBD1
CDR3 DNA: TGTGCCAGCAGCTTGAGGGACAGGGACTACGAGCAGTACTTC
CDR3 protein: CASSLRDRDYEQYF

J gene: TRBJ2-1
V gene: TRBV28
CDR3 length: 14
clone size: many
D gene: -
CDR3 DNA: TGTGCCAGCAGTTTTCGACGGAAGAACAATGAGCAGTTCTTC
CDR3 protein: CASSFRRKNNEQFF

J gene: TRBJ2-7
V gene: TRBV29-1
CDR3 length: 12
clone size: -
D gene: -
CDR3 DNA: TGCAGCGTCCTACAGGCCCCTTACGAGCAGTACTTC
CDR3 protein: CSVLQAPYEQYF

J gene: TRBJ2-7
V gene: TRBV28
CDR3 length: 16
clone size: many
D gene: TRBD1
CDR3 DNA: TGTGCCAGCAGTCCAAGCGGGACAGGGGAAACCTACGAGCAGTACTTC
CDR3 protein: CASSPSGTGETYEQYF

J gene: TRBJ1-1
V gene: TRBV28
CDR3 length: 16
clone size: -
D gene: -
CDR3 DNA: TGTGCCAGCAGCCGGACGTCGGGGGCGCGGAACACTGAAGCTTTCTTT
CDR3 protein: CASSRTSGARNTEAFF

J gene: TRBJ1-3
V gene: TRBV20-1
CDR3 length: 15
clone size: many
D gene: -
CDR3 DNA: TGCGGCGGCCTCCGGGACATTAGCTCTGGAAACACCATATATTTT
CDR3 protein: CGGLRDISSGNTIYF

J gene: TRBJ1-1
V gene: TRBV10-3
CDR3 length: 14
clone size: -
D gene: -
CDR3 DNA: TGTGCCATCAGTGAGTCGATCCAGGGCAATGAAGCTTTCTTT
CDR3 protein: CAISESIQGNEAFF

J gene: TRBJ2-5
V gene: TRBV7-8
CDR3 length: 20
clone size: many
D gene: TRBD2
CDR3 DNA: TGTGCCAGCAGCTTTCTTGGGACTAGCGGGGGCCCCACTCTCCAAGAGACCCAGTACTTC
CDR3 protein: CASSFLGTSGGPTLQETQYF

J gene: TRBJ2-3
V gene: TRBV9
CDR3 length: 16
clone size: few
D gene: TRBD2
CDR3 DNA: TGTGCCAGCAGCAAAACCGGGACTAGCAGCACAGATACGCAGTATTTT
CDR3 protein: CASSKTGTSSTDTQYF

J gene: TRBJ1-1
V gene: TRBV3-1
CDR3 length: 16
clone size: many
D gene: TRBD1
CDR3 DNA: TGTGCCAGCAGCCAAGCGACAGGGGTCGGGAACACTGAAGCTTTCTTT
CDR3 protein: CASSQATGVGNTEAFF

J gene: TRBJ2-1
V gene: TRBV20-1
CDR3 length: 15
clone size: many
D gene: TRBD2
CDR3 DNA: TGCAGTGCTAGAGAATTAGCGGGAGGATCCAATGAGCAGTTCTTC
CDR3 protein: CSARELAGGSNEQFF

J gene: TRBJ2-5
V gene: TRBV4-1
CDR3 length: 17
clone size: -
D gene: TRBD2
CDR3 DNA: TGCGCCAGCAGCCAAGGGACTAGCGGGGGGCGGCAAGAGACCCAGTACTTC
CDR3 protein: CASSQGTSGGRQETQYF

J gene: TRBJ2-7
V gene: TRBV30
CDR3 length: 14
clone size: -
D gene: TRBD1
CDR3 DNA: TGTGCCTGGACTCCCAGGGACAGAGATTACGAGCAGTACTTC
CDR3 protein: CAWTPRDRDYEQYF

J gene: TRBJ1-5
V gene: TRBV4-3
CDR3 length: 14
clone size: -
D gene: -
CDR3 DNA: TGCGCCAGCAGCCAATTGGGGGCGGGTCAGCCCCAGCATTTT
CDR3 protein: CASSQLGAGQPQHF

J gene: TRBJ2-5
V gene: TRBV28
CDR3 length: 18
clone size: many
D gene: TRBD2
CDR3 DNA: TGTGCCAGCAGCCCAACGTTGCTAACTAGCGGGAGCCGGGAGACCCAGTACTTC
CDR3 protein: CASSPTLLTSGSRETQYF

J gene: TRBJ2-5
V gene: TRBV7-9
CDR3 length: 16
clone size: -
D gene: -
CDR3 DNA: TGTGCCAGCAGCTCCCGGGAAACTAACTGGCAAGAGACCCAGTACTTC
CDR3 protein: CASSSRETNWQETQYF

J gene: TRBJ1-5
V gene: TRBV7-9
CDR3 length: 14
clone size: many
D gene: -
CDR3 DNA: TGTGCCAGCAGCTTGATAGGGGAGGATCAGCCCCAGCATTTT
CDR3 protein: CASSLIGEDQPQHF

J gene: TRBJ1-2
V gene: TRBV7-2
CDR3 length: 12
clone size: -
D gene: -
CDR3 DNA: TGTGCCAGCACCTTGGGACGGATCGGCTACACCTTC
CDR3 protein: CASTLGRIGYTF

J gene: TRBJ1-2
V gene: TRBV20-1
CDR3 length: 14
clone size: few
D gene: -
CDR3 DNA: TGCAGTGCTCCCGACATGACAAGGAACTATGGCTACACCTTC
CDR3 protein: CSAPDMTRNYGYTF

J gene: TRBJ2-7
V gene: TRBV11-1
CDR3 length: 14
clone size: many
D gene: -
CDR3 DNA: TGTGCCAGCAGCTTAGAGCAGGGGCTCGCCGAGCAGTACTTC
CDR3 protein: CASSLEQGLAEQYF

J gene: TRBJ2-7
V gene: TRBV20-1
CDR3 length: 12
clone size: many
D gene: -
CDR3 DNA: TGCAGTGCCCAGAGGAGCTCCTACGAGCAGTACTTC
CDR3 protein: CSAQRSSYEQYF

J gene: TRBJ1-2
V gene: TRBV4-1
CDR3 length: 19
clone size: many
D gene: -
CDR3 DNA: TGCGCCAGCAGCGACGTTATAGGGTTTGGGACCAAGCCTAACTATGGCTACACCTTC
CDR3 protein: CASSDVIGFGTKPNYGYTF

J gene: TRBJ1-5
V gene: TRBV28
CDR3 length: 14
clone size: -
D gene: -
CDR3 DNA: TGTGCCAGCAGTCCCCAGGGAGGTGATCAGCCCCAGCATTTT
CDR3 protein: CASSPQGGDQPQHF

J gene: TRBJ2-1
V gene: TRBV20-1
CDR3 length: 15
clone size: few
D gene: -
CDR3 DNA: TGCAGTGCTAATGGGGGCCCCCCCCTCTACAATGAGCAGTTCTTC
CDR3 protein: CSANGGPPLYNEQFF

J gene: TRBJ2-3
V gene: TRBV2
CDR3 length: 12
clone size: once
D gene: -
CDR3 DNA: TGTGCCAGCAGTGCCAGGGAAGATACGCAGTATTTT
CDR3 protein: CASSAREDTQYF

J gene: TRBJ2-5
V gene: TRBV20-1
CDR3 length: 12
clone size: few
D gene: -
CDR3 DNA: TGCAGTGCCCAGTTACCTGAAGAGACCCAGTACTTC
CDR3 protein: CSAQLPEETQYF

J gene: TRBJ1-1
V gene: TRBV28
CDR3 length: 15
clone size: many
D gene: TRBD1
CDR3 DNA: TGTGCCAGCAGAGAATACAGGGGGACGAACACTGAAGCTTTCTTT
CDR3 protein: CASREYRGTNTEAFF

J gene: TRBJ2-5
V gene: TRBV5-4
CDR3 length: 14
clone size: -
D gene: TRBD2
CDR3 DNA: TGTGCCAGCAGCTTGCCGGGACTACAAGAGACCCAGTACTTC
CDR3 protein: CASSLPGLQETQYF

J gene: TRBJ1-1
V gene: TRBV5-5
CDR3 length: 16
clone size: many
D gene: -
CDR3 DNA: TGTGCCAGCAGCGAGGGGCTCGGGGCGGGCTACACTGAAGCTTTCTTT
CDR3 protein: CASSEGLGAGYTEAFF